This passage covers 16 T cell receptor beta chains from one sample sequenced in a study of cytomegalovirus exposure and HLA in healthy donors. In the PCR, 60 Vbeta and 13 Jbeta primers were used. Method: immunoSEQ multiplex PCR; TCRdb's copy keeps in-frame clones and lacks some. The sample contains 55,000 to 80,000 clones, approximately 82% of which appear only once. Sequencing used PBMCs. These receptors came from a woman aged 40 to 55 in good health and CMV-seropositive.

The rearrangement uses TRBV10-1 and TRBJ1-1, with a tentative D call TRBD1 (6 bases). Germline V CDR1 and CDR2: WNHNN, SYGVQD (reference sequence). CDR3 length equals 13 residues. Between the trimmed V and J ends, which lost 3 bases and 4 bases, there was a span of 9 bases. The CDR3 sequence: CASSDQGFTEAFF. The CDR3 DNA reads TGCGCCAGCAGTGACCAGGGGTTCACTGAAGCTTTCTTT.

The chain combines TRBV6-6 with TRBJ1-2, with no clear D. Trimming took 10 bases from V and 1 from J, leaving 10 bases between them. This CDR3 comprises 12 residues. Germline loops: CDR1 MNHNY, CDR2 SVGAGI (reference sequence). The CDR3 DNA sequence: TGTGCCAATTGGGCTGTTAACTATGGCTACACCTTC. Encoded protein: CANWAVNYGYTF.

This clone was picked up a small number of times. J is TRBJ2-2 and V is TRBV7-6; 7 bases map to TRBD1. The CDR3 sequence is 16 residues long. CDR1 is SGHVS, CDR2 FNYEAQ, per germline. J was trimmed by 0 bases and V by 5 bases; bases with no gene match: 6. CDR3 in DNA: TGTGCCAGCAGCACCCGGGACAGAGCGAACACCGGGGAGCTGTTTTTT. This gives the protein CASSTRDRANTGELFF.

The CDR3 reads CASSLGQGAGQPQHF. The CDR3 bases are TGTGCCAGCAGCTTAGGTCAGGGGGCGGGTCAGCCCCAGCATTTT. The chain combines TRBV7-9 with TRBJ1-5, with 8 nucleotides matching TRBD1. With 1 base clipped from V and 6 bases from J, the junction kept 5 bases outside the gene matches. The CDR3 sequence is 15 residues long. CDR1 is SEHNR and CDR2 is FQNEAQ in the germline V gene (reference sequence). Together with reference TRBV7-9 and TRBJ1-5, the CDR3 gives the full variable domain: DTGVSQNPRHKITKRGQNVTFRCDPISEHNRLYWYRQTLGQGPEFLTYFQNEAQLEKSRLLSDRFSAERPKGSFSTLEIQRTEQGDSAMYLCASSLGQGAGQPQHFGDGTRLSIL.

The rearrangement joins TRBV10-2 to TRBJ2-2, with 10 nucleotides matching TRBD1. Trimming removed 8 bases from V and 5 bases from J; junction bases left unmatched: 5. CDR3 length equals 14 residues. CDR1 and CDR2 from the germline V gene are WSHSY and SAAADI. CDR3 region: CASCPGQGTGELFF. In DNA, the CDR3 is TGCGCCAGCTGCCCGGGACAGGGGACCGGGGAGCTGTTTTTT.

The rearrangement uses TRBV15 and TRBJ2-7; D ambiguous. CDR1 is LNHNV and CDR2 is YYDKDF in the germline V gene (reference sequence). The CDR3 is 12 residues long. V was pared by 2 bases and J by 4 bases, with 6 bases between. The CDR3 region is CATSRSSYEQYF. In nucleotides, the CDR3 is TGTGCCACCAGCAGATCCTCTTACGAGCAGTACTTC.

This clone came up a few times. This chain joins TRBV7-6 and TRBJ1-1, with D maybe TRBD1 (5 bases). The CDR3 consists of 13 residues. Germline V CDR1 and CDR2: SGHVS, FNYEAQ. Trimming stripped 4 bases from V and 1 base from J, with 7 bases between. The CDR3 DNA reads as TGTGCCAGCAGCTCCGGACAGAACACTGAAGCTTTCTTT. Its translation is CASSSGQNTEAFF.

The sample holds a few counts of this clone. The rearrangement links TRBV10-3 to TRBJ1-1; 10 positions agree with TRBD1. The CDR3 has 17 residues. Germline V gene sequence: CDR1 ENHRY, CDR2 SYGVKD. The V gene end was trimmed by 0 bases and the J gene end by 8 bases; junction bases not matched to a gene: 12. The CDR3 loop is CAISESVRTGGIQEAFF. The CDR3 DNA sequence: TGTGCCATCAGTGAGTCGGTGAGGACAGGGGGAATTCAAGAAGCTTTCTTT.

The J gene is TRBJ1-1, the V gene TRBV6-1; D uncertain. This CDR3 comprises 14 residues. V lost 3 bases to trimming and J lost 3 bases, with 11 bases between them. Germline CDR1 reads MNHNS; CDR2 reads SASEGT. DNA for the CDR3: TGTGCCAGCAGTGAGGTGGGAGCGGACACTGAAGCTTTCTTT. Amino acid sequence: CASSEVGADTEAFF.

This sequence joins TRBV5-1 and TRBJ1-4, with D unresolved. Trimming shortened V by 2 bases and J by 2 bases, and 7 bases separated the two germline ends. This CDR3 has 14 residues. CDR1 is SGHRS and CDR2 is YFSETQ in the germline V gene. In DNA form, the CDR3 reads TGCGCCAGCAGCTTCGCGTTGACTAATGAAAAACTGTTTTTT. Translation: CASSFALTNEKLFF.

This sequence joins TRBV27 and TRBJ1-5, with 8 bases that match TRBD1. Germline CDR1 and CDR2: MNHEY and SMNVEV (reference sequence). The CDR3 is made up of 13 amino acids. Trimming at V came to 5 bases and at J to 7 bases, leaving 4 bases not matched to a gene. The CDR3 is CASSRDRQQPQHF. The CDR3 region has the DNA TGTGCCAGCAGTAGGGACAGGCAACAGCCCCAGCATTTT.

The gene calls are TRBV5-1 and TRBJ2-7, with a weak D call TRBD1 (6 bases). This CDR3 region has 16 residues. CDR1 is SGHRS, CDR2 YFSETQ, per germline. The V end was cut by 1 base, the J end by 0 bases, with 14 bases between. CDR3 amino acids: CASSLPGQSSSYEQYF. The CDR3 region has the DNA TGCGCCAGCAGCTTGCCCGGACAGTCGAGCTCCTACGAGCAGTACTTC.

The chain links TRBV4-3 to TRBJ2-3; 14 positions match TRBD2. The tail of the sequence fits TRBJ2-1 better, so the J call may be wrong. CDR3 size: 16 residues. Germline V gene sequence: CDR1 LGHNA, CDR2 YSLEER. CDR3 protein: CASSQTSGGAYNEQFF. DNA of the CDR3: TGCGCCAGCAGCCAGACTAGCGGGGGGGCCTACAATGAGCAGTTCTTC.

The chain is built from TRBV7-7 and TRBJ2-1, with D uncertain. The V and J ends lost 5 bases and 12 bases respectively, with 11 bases between them. The length of the CDR3 is 11 residues. Germline-derived CDR1 and CDR2 are SSHAT and FNYEAQ (reference sequence). The CDR3 sequence: CASSPKVAQFF. The CDR3 DNA is TGTGCCAGCAGCCCCAAGGTAGCGCAGTTCTTC. Full variable domain (outside the CDR3, taken from reference TRBV7-7 and TRBJ2-1): GAGVSQSPRYKVTKRGQDVTLRCDPISSHATLYWYQQALGQGPEFLTYFNYEAQPDKSGLPSDRFSAERPEGSISTLTIQRTEQRDSAMYRCASSPKVAQFFGPGTRLTVL.

The V call is TRBV6-6, the J call TRBJ1-5; 8 positions agree with TRBD1. This CDR3 region has 14 residues. The J segment lost 7 bases and the V segment lost 5 bases, leaving 7 bases of the junction unmatched. Germline V gives CDR1 MNHNY, CDR2 SVGAGI (reference sequence). The CDR3 here is CASSDGQGRQPQHF. CDR3 nucleotide sequence: TGTGCCAGCAGTGACGGACAGGGACGGCAGCCCCAGCATTTT.

The chain carries TRBV10-1 and TRBJ2-1, with D possibly TRBD2 on 6 matching bases. Trimming pared 0 bases from V and 12 bases from J, leaving 15 bases between. The germline V gene encodes CDR1 WNHNN and CDR2 SYGVQD (reference sequence). CDR3 length: 14 amino acids. The CDR3 DNA follows: TGCGCCAGCAGTGAGTCGGGAGGCGGAAGGGGGCAGTTCTTC. It encodes CASSESGGGRGQFF.